This T cell receptor (beta chain) was recovered during a study of control samples from healthy donors and cancer patients. Libraries were prepared by immunoSEQ multiplex PCR; TCRdb keeps only in-frame clonotypes and omits some of them. The sample has about 100,000 clones, roughly 90% seen once; the top ten hold more than 15%. V was pared by 10 bases and J by 0 bases, with 5 bases of the junction left unmatched. The length of the CDR3 is 13 residues. Germline-derived CDR1 and CDR2 are MNHEY and SVGAGI. Sequencing was carried out using blood. The chain carries TRBV6-5 and TRBJ2-7, with TRBD1 identical over 8 bases. The clonotype originates from a woman aged 45-65 years in good health. CDR3: CANRDRISYEQYF. The CDR3, as DNA: TGTGCCAACCGGGACAGGATCTCCTACGAGCAGTACTTC.